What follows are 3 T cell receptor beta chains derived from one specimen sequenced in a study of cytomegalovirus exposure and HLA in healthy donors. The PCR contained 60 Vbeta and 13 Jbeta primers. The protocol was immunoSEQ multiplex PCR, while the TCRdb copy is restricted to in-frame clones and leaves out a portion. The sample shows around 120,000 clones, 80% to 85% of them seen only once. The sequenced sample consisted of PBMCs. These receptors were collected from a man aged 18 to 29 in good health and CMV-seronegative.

The CDR3 coding sequence is TGTGCCTGGACATGGAGTGACACTGAAGCTTTCTTT. It codes for CAWTWSDTEAFF. The J gene is TRBJ1-1, the V gene TRBV30; D is uncertain. The CDR3 totals 12 residues. The ends were cut back, 4 bases at V and 3 bases at J, with 9 bases in the middle. Germline assignment: CDR1 GTSNPN and CDR2 SVGIG (reference sequence).

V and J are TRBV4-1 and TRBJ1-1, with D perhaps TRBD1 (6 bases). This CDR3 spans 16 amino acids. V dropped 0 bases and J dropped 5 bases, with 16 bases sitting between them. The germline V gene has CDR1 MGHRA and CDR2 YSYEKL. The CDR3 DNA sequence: TGCGCCAGCAGCCAAGATCTCCGGGGGGGCTGGACTGAAGCTTTCTTT. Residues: CASSQDLRGGWTEAFF.

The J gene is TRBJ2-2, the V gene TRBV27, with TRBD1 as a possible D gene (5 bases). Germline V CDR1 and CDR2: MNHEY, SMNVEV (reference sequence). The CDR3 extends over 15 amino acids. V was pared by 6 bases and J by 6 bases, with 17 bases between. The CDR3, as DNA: TGTGCCAGCAGCCCCCATAGGGGAAGTCCCGGGGAGCTGTTTTTT. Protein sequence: CASSPHRGSPGELFF.